The entry that follows covers one TCR beta chain sequence. The entry originates in a study of blood T cells in healthy people across ages. Trimming stripped 0 bases from V and 7 bases from J, with 7 bases between. CDR1 and CDR2 from the germline V gene are LGHNA and YSLEER. The CDR3 consists of 13 residues. A second PCR, run for about 6 to 11 cycles, used a sample-barcoded 5' primer plus a J-beta primer mix. MiXCR was run by TCRdb on the 5' RACE reads, yielding one entry per CDR3 protein. Of over 500,000 distinct CDR3 sequences listed, around 27% were seen once; the top ten hold approximately 4%. In addition, the sample was reused for a study of T cells of mothers and their children.

This chain joins TRBV4-3 and TRBJ1-5; D is perhaps TRBD1 (5 bases). The sequence derives from a boy younger than 10 in good health. Material: blood. The CDR3 reads CASSQEQGQPQHF. CDR3 nucleotide sequence: TGCGCCAGCAGCCAAGAGCAGGGCCAGCCCCAGCATTTT.